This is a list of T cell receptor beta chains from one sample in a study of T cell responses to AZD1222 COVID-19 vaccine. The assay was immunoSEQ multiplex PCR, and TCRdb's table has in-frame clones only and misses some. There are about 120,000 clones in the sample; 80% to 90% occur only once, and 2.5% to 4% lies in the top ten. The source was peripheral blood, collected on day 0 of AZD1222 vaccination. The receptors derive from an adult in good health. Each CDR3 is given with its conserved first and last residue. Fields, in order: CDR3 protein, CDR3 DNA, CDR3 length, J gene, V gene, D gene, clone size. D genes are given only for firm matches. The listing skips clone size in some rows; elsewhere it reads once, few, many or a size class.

cdr3_aa: CASSYYPSSNYGYTF
cdr3_nt: TGTGCCAGCAGTTATTACCCCAGCTCTAACTATGGCTACACCTTC
cdr3_length: 15
j_call: TRBJ1-2
v_call: TRBV6-5
d_call: .
clone_size: .

cdr3_aa: CASSYSRAHYEQYF
cdr3_nt: TGTGCCAGCAGTTACTCCCGGGCCCATTACGAGCAGTACTTC
cdr3_length: 14
j_call: TRBJ2-7
v_call: TRBV6-6
d_call: .
clone_size: .

cdr3_aa: CASSLFMGQSYGYTF
cdr3_nt: TGTGCCAGCAGTTTATTCATGGGACAGAGCTATGGCTACACCTTC
cdr3_length: 15
j_call: TRBJ1-2
v_call: TRBV28
d_call: TRBD1
clone_size: once

cdr3_aa: CARSPWTGVEQYF
cdr3_nt: TGTGCCAGAAGCCCCTGGACAGGGGTTGAGCAGTACTTC
cdr3_length: 13
j_call: TRBJ2-7
v_call: TRBV5-3
d_call: TRBD1
clone_size: .

cdr3_aa: CASSYSGRRGYGYTF
cdr3_nt: TGTGCCAGCAGTTACTCGGGCAGGCGCGGCTATGGCTACACCTTC
cdr3_length: 15
j_call: TRBJ1-2
v_call: TRBV6-5
d_call: .
clone_size: .

cdr3_aa: CASSLAGSGTEAFF
cdr3_nt: TGTGCCAGCAGCTTAGCAGGGTCGGGCACTGAAGCTTTCTTT
cdr3_length: 14
j_call: TRBJ1-1
v_call: TRBV7-8
d_call: .
clone_size: .

cdr3_aa: CASSYSSMDQPQHF
cdr3_nt: TGTGCCAGCAGTTACTCGAGTATGGATCAGCCCCAGCATTTT
cdr3_length: 14
j_call: TRBJ1-5
v_call: TRBV6-2/TRBV6-3
d_call: .
clone_size: .

cdr3_aa: CASSQDVSTAGRQYF
cdr3_nt: TGTGCCAGCAGCCAAGATGTGAGTACAGCGGGGAGGCAGTACTTC
cdr3_length: 15
j_call: TRBJ2-7
v_call: TRBV4-2
d_call: TRBD2
clone_size: .

cdr3_aa: CASSRLPGTGFEKLFF
cdr3_nt: TGCGCCAGCAGCAGGTTACCCGGGACAGGGTTTGAAAAACTGTTTTTT
cdr3_length: 16
j_call: TRBJ1-4
v_call: TRBV5-1
d_call: TRBD1
clone_size: .

cdr3_aa: CATSDSDRNTGELFF
cdr3_nt: TGTGCCACCAGTGACTCGGACAGAAACACCGGGGAGCTGTTTTTT
cdr3_length: 15
j_call: TRBJ2-2
v_call: TRBV24-1
d_call: .
clone_size: .

cdr3_aa: CASSLGEGSGANVLTF
cdr3_nt: TGTGCCAGCAGTTTAGGAGAGGGTTCTGGGGCCAACGTCCTGACTTTC
cdr3_length: 16
j_call: TRBJ2-6
v_call: TRBV27
d_call: .
clone_size: .

cdr3_aa: CSVEGQFARYTF
cdr3_nt: TGCAGCGTTGAAGGCCAGTTTGCGCGCTACACCTTC
cdr3_length: 12
j_call: TRBJ1-2
v_call: TRBV29-1
d_call: .
clone_size: .

cdr3_aa: CASSSQGGIGGGYF
cdr3_nt: TGTGCCAGCAGTTCACAGGGAGGGATAGGGGGAGGGTACTTC
cdr3_length: 14
j_call: TRBJ2-7
v_call: TRBV27
d_call: .
clone_size: few

cdr3_aa: CASSQWVAPTSNMNTEAFF
cdr3_nt: TGCGCCAGCAGCCAGTGGGTAGCACCAACCTCAAACATGAACACTGAAGCTTTCTTT
cdr3_length: 19
j_call: TRBJ1-1
v_call: TRBV4-3
d_call: .
clone_size: once

cdr3_aa: CASSVTVYRELFF
cdr3_nt: TGTGCCAGTAGCGTCACTGTCTACCGGGAGCTGTTTTTT
cdr3_length: 13
j_call: TRBJ2-2
v_call: TRBV19
d_call: .
clone_size: .

cdr3_aa: CASSYQGNYGYTF
cdr3_nt: TGTGCCAGCAGTTATCAGGGGAACTATGGCTACACCTTC
cdr3_length: 13
j_call: TRBJ1-2
v_call: TRBV6-5
d_call: .
clone_size: once

cdr3_aa: CASSQDLGLRVGEQFF
cdr3_nt: TGCGCCAGCAGCCAAGATCTCGGACTCCGAGTCGGTGAGCAGTTCTTC
cdr3_length: 16
j_call: TRBJ2-1
v_call: TRBV4-1
d_call: .
clone_size: .

cdr3_aa: CASSQVRDTEAFF
cdr3_nt: TGTGCCAGCAGCCAAGTTCGGGACACTGAAGCTTTCTTT
cdr3_length: 13
j_call: TRBJ1-1
v_call: TRBV3-1/TRBV3-2
d_call: .
clone_size: .

cdr3_aa: CASSPGGRTEAFF
cdr3_nt: TGTGCCAGCAGCCCTGGGGGGCGCACTGAAGCTTTCTTT
cdr3_length: 13
j_call: TRBJ1-1
v_call: TRBV3-1/TRBV3-2
d_call: .
clone_size: once

cdr3_aa: CSASQDSDQPQHF
cdr3_nt: TGCAGTGCTAGTCAGGACTCAGATCAGCCCCAGCATTTT
cdr3_length: 13
j_call: TRBJ1-5
v_call: TRBV20-1
d_call: .
clone_size: .

cdr3_aa: CASSLAGGNADTQYF
cdr3_nt: TGTGCCAGCAGCTTAGCGGGGGGAAACGCAGATACGCAGTATTTT
cdr3_length: 15
j_call: TRBJ2-3
v_call: TRBV11-2
d_call: TRBD2
clone_size: .

cdr3_aa: CASSLFPPGQGGKSPLHF
cdr3_nt: TGTGCCAGCAGTTTATTCCCCCCTGGACAGGGCGGGAAATCACCCCTCCACTTT
cdr3_length: 18
j_call: TRBJ1-6
v_call: TRBV27
d_call: TRBD1
clone_size: .

cdr3_aa: CASTLGVAGPNSPLHF
cdr3_nt: TGTGCCAGCACCTTAGGGGTGGCGGGTCCTAATTCACCCCTCCACTTT
cdr3_length: 16
j_call: TRBJ1-6
v_call: TRBV11-2
d_call: .
clone_size: .

cdr3_aa: CASSPKGTERNSNQPQHF
cdr3_nt: TGTGCCAGCAGTCCTAAGGGGACAGAAAGGAATAGCAATCAGCCCCAGCATTTT
cdr3_length: 18
j_call: TRBJ1-5
v_call: TRBV6-6
d_call: TRBD1
clone_size: once

cdr3_aa: CASSVTGGNQPQHF
cdr3_nt: TGCGCCAGCAGCGTGACAGGGGGGAATCAGCCCCAGCATTTT
cdr3_length: 14
j_call: TRBJ1-5
v_call: TRBV5-1
d_call: TRBD1
clone_size: .

cdr3_aa: CASSLALTYEQYF
cdr3_nt: TGTGCCAGCAGCTTAGCACTAACCTACGAGCAGTACTTC
cdr3_length: 13
j_call: TRBJ2-7
v_call: TRBV11-1
d_call: .
clone_size: .

cdr3_aa: CASSVGVSNQPQHF
cdr3_nt: TGTGCCAGCAGCGTAGGTGTCAGTAATCAGCCCCAGCATTTT
cdr3_length: 14
j_call: TRBJ1-5
v_call: TRBV9
d_call: .
clone_size: .

cdr3_aa: CASSSTGGDPNRGAYEQYF
cdr3_nt: TGCGCCAGCAGCTCGACAGGGGGCGATCCGAACCGGGGTGCCTACGAGCAGTACTTC
cdr3_length: 19
j_call: TRBJ2-7
v_call: TRBV5-1
d_call: TRBD1
clone_size: once

cdr3_aa: CASSLKGRSGRVYEQYF
cdr3_nt: TGTGCCAGCAGCTTAAAAGGCCGCTCGGGGAGGGTCTACGAGCAGTACTTC
cdr3_length: 17
j_call: TRBJ2-7
v_call: TRBV11-3
d_call: TRBD2
clone_size: medium-sized

cdr3_aa: CSVSRDRGANEKLFF
cdr3_nt: TGCAGCGTGTCCCGGGACAGGGGGGCTAATGAAAAACTGTTTTTT
cdr3_length: 15
j_call: TRBJ1-4
v_call: TRBV29-1
d_call: TRBD1
clone_size: .

cdr3_aa: CASSPWRGGGTHYEQYF
cdr3_nt: TGTGCCAGCAGCCCGTGGAGGGGGGGCGGGACCCACTACGAGCAGTACTTC
cdr3_length: 17
j_call: TRBJ2-7
v_call: TRBV3-1/TRBV3-2
d_call: .
clone_size: .

cdr3_aa: CASSKDRGLNQPQHF
cdr3_nt: TGTGCCAGCAGCAAGGACAGGGGGCTCAATCAGCCCCAGCATTTT
cdr3_length: 15
j_call: TRBJ1-5
v_call: TRBV6-6
d_call: TRBD1
clone_size: .

cdr3_aa: CASSGTFGGTIYF
cdr3_nt: TGTGCCAGCAGTGGGACCTTCGGGGGCACCATATATTTT
cdr3_length: 13
j_call: TRBJ1-3
v_call: TRBV5-4
d_call: .
clone_size: .

cdr3_aa: CASSVPSTGGESYEQYF
cdr3_nt: TGCGCCAGCAGCGTCCCATCAACAGGGGGTGAGTCCTACGAGCAGTACTTC
cdr3_length: 17
j_call: TRBJ2-7
v_call: TRBV10-1
d_call: TRBD1
clone_size: few

cdr3_aa: CASSFTGSPLYEQYF
cdr3_nt: TGTGCCAGTAGTTTCACAGGGTCCCCTCTCTACGAGCAGTACTTC
cdr3_length: 15
j_call: TRBJ2-7
v_call: TRBV19
d_call: .
clone_size: .

cdr3_aa: CASTDSDTF
cdr3_nt: TGTGCCAGCACGGACTCCGACACCTTC
cdr3_length: 9
j_call: TRBJ1-2
v_call: TRBV6-4
d_call: .
clone_size: .

cdr3_aa: CASSKPVGEDGYTF
cdr3_nt: TGTGCCAGTAGTAAGCCGGTGGGGGAGGATGGCTACACCTTC
cdr3_length: 14
j_call: TRBJ1-2
v_call: TRBV19
d_call: .
clone_size: .

cdr3_aa: CASSLRTGWNQPQHF
cdr3_nt: TGCGCCAGCAGCCTCCGGACAGGGTGGAATCAGCCCCAGCATTTT
cdr3_length: 15
j_call: TRBJ1-5
v_call: TRBV4-1
d_call: TRBD1
clone_size: .

cdr3_aa: CASSLGNGQPQHF
cdr3_nt: TGCGCCAGCAGCTTGGGGAACGGGCAGCCCCAGCATTTT
cdr3_length: 13
j_call: TRBJ1-5
v_call: TRBV5-1
d_call: .
clone_size: .

cdr3_aa: CATSREASGGTDTQYF
cdr3_nt: TGTGCCACCAGCAGAGAGGCTAGCGGGGGCACAGATACGCAGTATTTT
cdr3_length: 16
j_call: TRBJ2-3
v_call: TRBV15
d_call: TRBD2
clone_size: .

cdr3_aa: CASSLSSYEQYF
cdr3_nt: TGTGCCAGCAGCTTATCCAGCTACGAGCAGTACTTC
cdr3_length: 12
j_call: TRBJ2-7
v_call: TRBV7-9
d_call: .
clone_size: .

cdr3_aa: CASSSLGRGDTYEQYF
cdr3_nt: TGTGCCAGCAGTTCCCTCGGGAGGGGCGACACTTACGAGCAGTACTTC
cdr3_length: 16
j_call: TRBJ2-7
v_call: TRBV6-5
d_call: TRBD2
clone_size: .

cdr3_aa: CASSLGQGATNEKLFF
cdr3_nt: TGTGCCAGCAGCTTGGGGCAGGGGGCAACTAATGAAAAACTGTTTTTT
cdr3_length: 16
j_call: TRBJ1-4
v_call: TRBV7-9
d_call: TRBD1
clone_size: .

cdr3_aa: CASSPGLAGAYEQYF
cdr3_nt: TGCGCCAGCAGCCCGGGACTAGCGGGAGCCTACGAGCAGTACTTC
cdr3_length: 15
j_call: TRBJ2-7
v_call: TRBV5-1
d_call: TRBD2
clone_size: .

cdr3_aa: CASSYGTGDGYTF
cdr3_nt: TGTGCCAGCAGTTACGGGACAGGGGACGGCTACACCTTC
cdr3_length: 13
j_call: TRBJ1-2
v_call: TRBV28
d_call: TRBD1
clone_size: few

cdr3_aa: CASSLWGLPDNEQFF
cdr3_nt: TGTGCCAGCAGCTTATGGGGGCTACCCGACAATGAGCAGTTCTTC
cdr3_length: 15
j_call: TRBJ2-1
v_call: TRBV7-3
d_call: .
clone_size: .

cdr3_aa: CASSSTLTGELFF
cdr3_nt: TGTGCCAGCAGTTCCACTTTAACCGGGGAGCTGTTTTTT
cdr3_length: 13
j_call: TRBJ2-2
v_call: TRBV27
d_call: .
clone_size: .

cdr3_aa: CASSSGGSGEQYF
cdr3_nt: TGTGCCAGCTCATCCGGGGGGTCGGGGGAGCAGTACTTC
cdr3_length: 13
j_call: TRBJ2-7
v_call: TRBV7-8
d_call: TRBD2
clone_size: .

cdr3_aa: CASSTLQGSSYEQYF
cdr3_nt: TGTGCCAGCAGTACCCTCCAGGGTTCTTCGTACGAGCAGTACTTC
cdr3_length: 15
j_call: TRBJ2-7
v_call: TRBV6-5
d_call: .
clone_size: few

cdr3_aa: CASSRPPDTEAFF
cdr3_nt: TGTGCCAGTAGTAGACCACCCGACACTGAAGCTTTCTTT
cdr3_length: 13
j_call: TRBJ1-1
v_call: TRBV19
d_call: .
clone_size: .

cdr3_aa: CASRPSLLLGQPQHF
cdr3_nt: TGTGCCAGTCGCCCTTCCCTTCTATTAGGTCAGCCCCAGCATTTT
cdr3_length: 15
j_call: TRBJ1-5
v_call: TRBV19
d_call: .
clone_size: .

cdr3_aa: CASREQGGSKNIQYF
cdr3_nt: TGTGCCAGCAGGGAACAGGGAGGGAGTAAAAACATTCAGTACTTC
cdr3_length: 15
j_call: TRBJ2-4
v_call: TRBV28
d_call: .
clone_size: .

cdr3_aa: CASRSLRGTGGTGELFF
cdr3_nt: TGTGCCAGCCGATCCTTGCGGGGGACAGGGGGCACCGGGGAGCTGTTTTTT
cdr3_length: 17
j_call: TRBJ2-2
v_call: TRBV27
d_call: TRBD1
clone_size: .